Sequencing of this TCR beta chain was carried out in a study of blood T cells in healthy people across ages (dated by TCRdb to between 2015 and 2016). About the study as a whole: Template switching captured roughly one uniquely barcoded TCR beta cDNA molecule per two T cells in model experiments. The study measured age-related changes in TCR beta repertoire diversity using deep sequencing normalized with unique cDNA molecular identifiers. The donors were divided into four age groups: young (average approximately 15 years), middle-aged (about 41), aged (roughly 60) and long-lived (nearly 85). Donors of different ages were randomly distributed across sequencing lanes to avoid experimental bias. For two donors (one aged 18 to 30 and one aged 80 or older), the study analyzed two additional independent replicas of 1 million unique cDNA reads from the same blood draw.

Systemically healthy Caucasian individuals from Russia, some 40 in total and aged about 6 to 95 years, were included as donors. About 9.6 milliliters of peripheral blood were collected from each donor into EDTA-treated Vacutainer tubes. Ficoll-Paque density-gradient centrifugation was used to isolate PBMCs, with at least 6.5 million per sample. Trizol reagent was used to extract total RNA from PBMCs, with at least 5.5 micrograms per sample. Naive CD45RAhigh/CD27high T cell percentages were measured by flow cytometry on a PBMC aliquot from every donor. Library preparation used 5' RACE. Sequencing relied on an Illumina HiSeq 2500. The second PCR ran for about 6 to 11 cycles and used a J-beta primer mix along with a sample-barcoded 5' primer. A template-switch 5' adaptor carrying 12 random nucleotides introduced a unique molecular identifier onto each TCR beta cDNA molecule. Each sample yielded at least 2.5 million CDR3-containing paired-end reads. First-strand cDNA was synthesized from all RNA with the Mint cDNA synthesis kit, primed by a TRBC-specific oligonucleotide. All cDNA was treated with uracil-DNA glycosylase and then went through a first 18-cycle PCR with the universal primers M1SS and BC2_uni_R. From the authors' description of their analysis: For normalization, 1 million high-quality reads, each with a distinct molecular identifier, were randomly selected from each sample. Instead of being binned into consensus sequences, reads that shared molecular identifiers were thrown out. MiTCR, set to a Q25 quality threshold and the strictest error-elimination algorithm, was used for CDR3 identification, clonotype clustering and error correction. Lower-bound total TCR beta diversity was estimated with a nonparametric unseen species model using Euler transformation. Starting from the raw public reads, TCRdb applied fastp trimming at Q25, assembled clones with MiXCR and retained in-frame beta chains. CDR3 protein sequences are deduplicated, and each keeps its most common genes and DNA. TCRdb, rather than the study authors, made the V and J calls. For this sample the table gives approximately 1.5 million distinct CDR3 sequences, of which about 31% were detected only once. Of the sample, about 11% falls within the top ten clones.

About this clonotype: Its antigen remains unidentified. There are no base qualities to consult, and no much larger clone falls within one base.

V loses 0 bases, J loses 0 bases, and the germline ends lie 5 bases apart. The germline V gene (reference sequence) gives CDR1 as GTSNPN and CDR2 as SVGIG. Counted from cysteine to phenylalanine, this CDR3 has 13 amino acids. Only the CDR3 part of the read is kept: 39 bases, read in frame from the first base. Broad study findings and their caveats: Compared with the aged group, the long-lived group had more naive CD4+ T cells, fewer expanded clones and increased TCR diversity, suggesting age selection. Because donor CMV infection status was unknown, age-related changes in expanded clonotypes were potentially confounded. Observed TCR beta diversity correlated strongly with the percentage of naive T cells measured by flow cytometry. Estimates of total diversity from one million sequenced T cells were regarded as lower bounds and underestimates. Observed TCR beta diversity per million T cells fell roughly linearly with age, and a significant reduction was already apparent by age approximately 40. Bulk unsorted PBMC profiling prevented conclusive comparison of naive and antigen-experienced compartments.

The sample consisted of blood. Recombination joined TRBV30 with TRBJ1-2; the D gene remains uncertain. This clonotype was obtained from a woman in her twenties or thirties in good health. The DNA is TGTGCCTGGAGTGTAGTAGCTAACTATGGCTACACCTTC. It specifies CAWSVVANYGYTF.